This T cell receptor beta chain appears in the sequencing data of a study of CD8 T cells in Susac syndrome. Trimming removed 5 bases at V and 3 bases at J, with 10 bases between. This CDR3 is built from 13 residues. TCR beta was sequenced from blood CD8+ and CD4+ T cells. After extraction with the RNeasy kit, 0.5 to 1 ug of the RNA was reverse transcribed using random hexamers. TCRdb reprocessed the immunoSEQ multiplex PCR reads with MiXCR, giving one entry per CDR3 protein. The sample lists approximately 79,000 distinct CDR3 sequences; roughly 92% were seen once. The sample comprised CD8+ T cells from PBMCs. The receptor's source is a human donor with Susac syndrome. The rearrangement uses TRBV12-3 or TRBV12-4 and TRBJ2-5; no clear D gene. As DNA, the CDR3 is TGTGCCAGCAGTCGCTGGAAGAAAGAGACCCAGTACTTC. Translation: CASSRWKKETQYF.